The rows below give T cell receptor beta chains drawn from one sample of a study of T cells in localized non-small cell lung cancer. Clones were sequenced by immunoSEQ multiplex PCR, and TCRdb holds only the in-frame ones, with some missing. The data hold 90,000 to 95,000 clones, with roughly 91% observed a single time. This material consisted of PBMCs, taken before any cancer treatment. The origin of the receptors is a woman aged 40-75 years with stage II squamous cell lung carcinoma. Both conserved end residues are part of each CDR3. A D gene is named only where the DNA matches it firmly. The listing skips clone size in some rows; elsewhere it reads once, few, many or a size class.

d_call	v_call	j_call	clone_size	cdr3_nt	cdr3_aa
NA	TRBV11-3	TRBJ1-1	NA	TGTGCCAGCAGCTTAGCCATGAACACTGAAGCTTTCTTT	CASSLAMNTEAFF
TRBD1	TRBV2	TRBJ1-2	NA	TGTGCCAGCAGTCGTGGGGACAGGATTGGCTACACCTTC	CASSRGDRIGYTF
NA	TRBV6-5	TRBJ2-5	NA	TGTGCCAGCAGTTACTCGGGGCAAGGGAAGACCCAGTACTTC	CASSYSGQGKTQYF
TRBD1	TRBV19	TRBJ1-1	NA	TGTGCCAGTGGGGACAGGACCACTGAAGCTTTCTTT	CASGDRTTEAFF
NA	TRBV9	TRBJ1-1	NA	TGTGCCAGCAGCGTAGGAGGGTTGGGAGGGACTGAAGCTTTCTTT	CASSVGGLGGTEAFF
TRBD1	TRBV6-6	TRBJ2-6	NA	TGTGCCAGCAGCGCGACAGGGGCGGGGGCCAACGTCCTGACTTTC	CASSATGAGANVLTF
NA	TRBV21-1	TRBJ1-1	NA	TGTGCCAGCAACTACACTGAAGCTTTCTTT	CASNYTEAFF
NA	TRBV10-1	TRBJ2-7	once	TGCGCCAGCAGTGACCCTCGTCAGGGGTCCTCCTACGAGCAGTACTTC	CASSDPRQGSSYEQYF
TRBD2	TRBV10-3	TRBJ2-1	NA	TGTGCCATCAGGCGGACTAGCGGGATCGTCAATGAGCAGTTCTTC	CAIRRTSGIVNEQFF
NA	TRBV5-1	TRBJ2-6	NA	TGCGCCAGCAGCTTGGAGGACTCTGGGGCCAACGTCCTGACTTTC	CASSLEDSGANVLTF
NA	TRBV7-9	TRBJ1-1	NA	TGTGCCAGCACCGGACAGAATCAGAAGAACACTGAAGCTTTCTTT	CASTGQNQKNTEAFF
NA	TRBV6-1	TRBJ2-1	NA	TGTGCCAGCAATGGAGCGGCAGGGCCTGAGCAGTTCTTC	CASNGAAGPEQFF
NA	TRBV7-6	TRBJ2-3	NA	TGTGCCAGCAGCTTAGCTAGCGGCCCCACAGATACGCAGTATTTT	CASSLASGPTDTQYF
NA	TRBV10-3	TRBJ2-4	NA	TGTGCCATCGGGGACCCTGTAGCCAAAAACATTCAGTACTTC	CAIGDPVAKNIQYF
TRBD1	TRBV10-1	TRBJ2-1	few	TGCGCCAGCAGTGATCCCCGGGGACAGGGGGCTTACAATGAGCAGTTCTTC	CASSDPRGQGAYNEQFF
NA	TRBV6-5	TRBJ1-2	NA	TGTGCCAGCAGTTCGGCCAAGGGCTACACCTTC	CASSSAKGYTF
NA	TRBV7-6	TRBJ2-1	few	TGTGCCAGCAGCTTAGGGAACAACAATGAGCAGTTCTTC	CASSLGNNNEQFF
TRBD1	TRBV7-6	TRBJ1-4	NA	TGTGCCAGCAGCTTGATGACAGGGGGCGCAAAGGAAAAACTGTTTTTT	CASSLMTGGAKEKLFF
NA	TRBV5-6	TRBJ1-6	NA	TGTGCCAGCGTAAGGGGTGGTAATTCACCCCTCCACTTT	CASVRGGNSPLHF
NA	TRBV6-1	TRBJ1-5	NA	TGTGCCAGCAGTGACGGCTATAGCAATCAGCCCCAGCATTTT	CASSDGYSNQPQHF
NA	TRBV14	TRBJ2-3	NA	TGTGCCAGCAGCCAACTCCTCACAGATACGCAGTATTTT	CASSQLLTDTQYF
NA	TRBV19	TRBJ1-3	NA	TGTGCCTCGGGGACGGGGACCTCTGGAAACACCATATATTTT	CASGTGTSGNTIYF
NA	TRBV2	TRBJ2-2	NA	TGTGCCACTACAGGAAGGGGAAACACCGGGGAGCTGTTTTTT	CATTGRGNTGELFF
TRBD2	TRBV29-1	TRBJ2-7	NA	TGCAGCGTTTTACCAGCGGGAACTGGCTACGAGCAGTACTTC	CSVLPAGTGYEQYF
TRBD1	TRBV7-9	TRBJ1-2	NA	TGTGCCAGCAGCTTAGCGCCACTACGAGGTAGACAGGGCGACTATGGCTACACCTTC	CASSLAPLRGRQGDYGYTF
NA	TRBV6-1	TRBJ1-5	NA	TGTGCCAGCGGGGCAGGGAATCAGCCCCAGCATTTT	CASGAGNQPQHF
NA	TRBV5-4	TRBJ1-1	NA	TGTGCCAGCAGCCCTAAGATGAACACTGAAGCTTTCTTT	CASSPKMNTEAFF
NA	TRBV19	TRBJ1-2	NA	TGTGCCAGCACCCCGACAGGTTCTCCTTACTATGGCTACACCTTC	CASTPTGSPYYGYTF
NA	TRBV7-2	TRBJ2-3	NA	TGTGCCAGCAGCCCATGGGGGCGGGGGCTGAACACAGATACGCAGTATTTT	CASSPWGRGLNTDTQYF
NA	TRBV14	TRBJ1-6	NA	TGTGCCAGCAGCCCCGATCCCTTGAGCTCCTATAATTCACCCCTCCACTTT	CASSPDPLSSYNSPLHF
TRBD2	TRBV30	TRBJ2-3	NA	TGTGCCTGGAGTCGAGGGGCGGGAGTGTCGGATACGCAGTATTTT	CAWSRGAGVSDTQYF
NA	TRBV7-9	TRBJ1-1	NA	TGTGCCAGCAGCCCCCGTGGGCGGGGAAACACTGAAGCTTTCTTT	CASSPRGRGNTEAFF
TRBD1	TRBV12-5	TRBJ1-4	NA	TGTGCTAGTGGTTTGTACCGGGACAGGGGGCGCCAGGGAACTAATGAAAAACTGTTTTTT	CASGLYRDRGRQGTNEKLFF
NA	TRBV9	TRBJ2-1	NA	TGTGCCAGCAGCGCCCCCCGGGGCCCCTACAATGAGCAGTTCTTC	CASSAPRGPYNEQFF
TRBD1	TRBV11-2	TRBJ1-2	NA	TGTGCCAGCAGCTCCGGGACAGCCCTCTATGGCTACACCTTC	CASSSGTALYGYTF
NA	TRBV11-2	TRBJ2-7	few	TGTGCCAGCAGCGTTCGGCGCGAATCCTACGAGCAGTACTTC	CASSVRRESYEQYF
TRBD1	TRBV7-6	TRBJ1-5	once	TGTGCCAGCAGCTTAGTACAGGGGGCGAATCAGCCCCAGCATTTT	CASSLVQGANQPQHF
NA	TRBV6-1	TRBJ1-1	once	TGTGCCAGCAGTGTAGGGGTCGGGAACACTGAAGCTTTCTTT	CASSVGVGNTEAFF
NA	TRBV19	TRBJ2-1	once	TGTGCCAGTAGTATTGACGGATCGACTTTATATGAGCAGTTCTTC	CASSIDGSTLYEQFF
NA	TRBV5-6	TRBJ2-3	once	TGTGCCAGCAGCTTTATAAGGCTTGCCGGGGGCAGCACAGATACGCAGTATTTT	CASSFIRLAGGSTDTQYF
TRBD1	TRBV6-1	TRBJ1-1	NA	TGTGCCAGCAGCAACAGGGGGCTGCTGACGGGTGTCTTT	CASSNRGLLTGVF
TRBD1	TRBV28	TRBJ1-5	NA	TGTGCCAGCAGACCCACAGGGGGCAAGGGCAATCAGCCCCAGCATTTT	CASRPTGGKGNQPQHF
NA	TRBV19	TRBJ1-1	NA	TGTGCCAGTAGTATAGGGGGCAAAATGAACACTGAAGCTTTCTTT	CASSIGGKMNTEAFF
NA	TRBV18	TRBJ1-4	once	TGTGCCAGCTCACCCGCAATCAATGAAAAACTGTTTTTT	CASSPAINEKLFF
TRBD2	TRBV10-3	TRBJ2-7	NA	TGTGCCATCAGTGATAGCGGTACCAGTAGCGGGGGCTCCTCCGAGCAGTACTTC	CAISDSGTSSGGSSEQYF
TRBD1	TRBV25-1	TRBJ2-1	NA	TGTGCCAGCAGTCGTGGCAGGGGGTCCAATGAGCAGTTCTTC	CASSRGRGSNEQFF
TRBD2	TRBV4-1	TRBJ2-1	once	TGCGCCAGCAGCCAGGCTAGCGGAATCTACAATGAGCAGTTCTTC	CASSQASGIYNEQFF
TRBD1	TRBV19	TRBJ1-1	NA	TGTGCCAGTAGTACCGTCCCCGACAGGGGCGAAGCTTTCTTT	CASSTVPDRGEAFF
NA	TRBV6-1	TRBJ2-7	NA	TGTGCCAGCAGGCGGCAGAACGAGCAGTACTTC	CASRRQNEQYF
TRBD1	TRBV7-9	TRBJ2-5	NA	TGTGCCAGCAGCCTACAGGGGATCGGGGAGACCCAGTACTTC	CASSLQGIGETQYF
TRBD2	TRBV9	TRBJ2-1	NA	TGTGCCAGCAGCGTATCCAGCGGGGGGGCTAATGAGCAGTTCTTC	CASSVSSGGANEQFF
NA	TRBV2	TRBJ2-3	NA	TGTGCCAGCAGGGTGTCAGATACGCAGTATTTT	CASRVSDTQYF
NA	TRBV2	TRBJ1-2	NA	TGTGCCAGCAGTGAACGGTGGTTAGCGTATGGCTACACCTTC	CASSERWLAYGYTF
NA	TRBV19	TRBJ2-2	NA	TGTGCCAGTAGTACCGGGCCCCGGGCAGGGGAGCTGTTTTTT	CASSTGPRAGELFF
NA	TRBV11-2	TRBJ2-5	NA	TGTGCCAGCAGCTTCACCCGGTCCGACGGGGAGACCCAGTACTTC	CASSFTRSDGETQYF
NA	TRBV19	TRBJ1-2	NA	TGTGCCAGTAGTGGAGCTATCTATGGCTACACCTTC	CASSGAIYGYTF
TRBD2	TRBV7-6	TRBJ2-2	few	TGTGCCAGCAGCCCCCGACCCATCAGCGGGGGGATGGGCGGGGAGCTGTTTTTT	CASSPRPISGGMGGELFF
NA	TRBV18	TRBJ2-2	once	TGTGCCAGCTCACGGACAGTCAGGGGAGGGAACACCGGGGAGCTGTTTTTT	CASSRTVRGGNTGELFF
NA	TRBV5-1	TRBJ2-1	NA	TGCGCCAGCAGCTTAGGCCGGGGGATCTACAATGAGCAGTTCTTC	CASSLGRGIYNEQFF